Listed here are 19 T cell receptor beta chains from one sample, sequenced in a study of blood T cell repertoires in COVID-19. Clones were sequenced by immunoSEQ multiplex PCR, and TCRdb holds only the in-frame ones, with some missing. This sample carries 110,000 or so clones, 75% to 90% of them seen once, and the ten largest clones take more than 5%. Sequencing was performed on peripheral blood. These receptors all come from a woman aged 60-75 years with COVID-19, enrolled during active disease.

The chain combines TRBV12-2 with TRBJ2-7; TRBD1, as called in the table, went unchecked against the DNA. TRBV12-2 is a documented pseudogene. This CDR3 is 18 amino acids long. The CDR3 DNA sequence: TGTGCAAGTCGCTTAGAAGTAAAGGGGGCCAGGGTAATAATAGAGCAGTACTTC. Translating gives CASRLEVKGARVIIEQYF.

This clone was picked up one time. J is TRBJ1-1 and V is TRBV14; 10 nucleotides agree with TRBD1. V lost 1 base and J lost 6; bases outside the gene matches: 5. Germline V gene sequence: CDR1 SGHDN, CDR2 FVKESK. This CDR3 contains 15 residues. The CDR3 protein is CASSQASDRGSEAFF. CDR3 DNA: TGTGCCAGCAGCCAAGCCTCGGACAGGGGGTCTGAAGCTTTCTTT.

This clone has just a few counts. The chain recombines TRBV7-9 with TRBJ2-1; no clear D gene. Germline CDR1 is SEHNR and CDR2 is FQNEAQ (reference sequence). V was shortened by 5 bases and J by 4 bases, with 15 bases between the two germline ends. This CDR3 region has 15 residues. As DNA, the CDR3 is TGTGCCAGCAGCCTTAGCTCCGCCTCTTACAATGAGCAGTTCTTC. Translating it yields CASSLSSASYNEQFF. Using reference TRBV7-9 and TRBJ2-1 for the parts outside the CDR3, the full variable domain is DTGVSQNPRHKITKRGQNVTFRCDPISEHNRLYWYRQTLGQGPEFLTYFQNEAQLEKSRLLSDRFSAERPKGSFSTLEIQRTEQGDSAMYLCASSLSSASYNEQFFGPGTRLTVL.

V usage is TRBV29-1 and J usage is TRBJ2-1, with D maybe TRBD2 (6 bases). V gave up 6 bases and J gave up 7 bases, with 10 bases separating them. Germline assignment: CDR1 SQVTM and CDR2 ANQGSEA. This CDR3 region has 11 residues. The CDR3: CSVAGRNEQFF. The CDR3 bases are TGCAGCGTAGCGGGTCGGAATGAGCAGTTCTTC.

V is TRBV12-3 or TRBV12-4 and J is TRBJ1-1, with unresolved D. The CDR3 has 13 amino acids. V lost 2 bases to trimming and J lost 5 bases, with 9 bases between them. The CDR3 is CASSLLPGTEAFF. For the CDR3, the DNA is TGTGCCAGCAGTTTACTCCCGGGGACTGAAGCTTTCTTT.

The chain carries TRBV5-1 and TRBJ2-7; TRBD1 agrees at 7 bases. This CDR3 spans 14 amino acids. J lost 2 bases, V lost 4 bases, and 6 bases had no gene match. Germline assignment: CDR1 SGHRS and CDR2 YFSETQ. CDR3 DNA sequence: TGCGCCAGCAGCCAGAGGACAGGTACCTACGAGCAGTACTTC. Its protein product is CASSQRTGTYEQYF.

CDR3 DNA: TGTGCCTGTACCGGGACAGGGGGCTCAGGTAATCAGCCCCAGCATTTT. Translation: CACTGTGGSGNQPQHF. This chain links TRBV30 with TRBJ1-5; 12 bases match TRBD1. Germline CDR1 reads GTSNPN; CDR2 reads SVGIG (reference sequence). This CDR3 has 16 amino acids. Unmatched junction bases numbered 10, after V lost 6 bases and J lost 4 bases.

The genes are TRBV7-2 and TRBJ2-7, with 10 nucleotides matching TRBD2. The CDR3 is made up of 13 amino acids. V was pared by 6 bases and J by 2 bases, with 1 base of the junction left unmatched. Germline CDR1 SGHTA, CDR2 FQGNSA. The CDR3 region is CASRGLATYEQYF. The CDR3, as DNA: TGTGCCAGCAGGGGACTAGCGACCTACGAGCAGTACTTC.

This chain uses TRBV21-1 with TRBJ2-1; the D call of TRBD2 is as the table states it, not checked on the DNA. TRBV21-1 is classified as a pseudogene. This CDR3 has 15 amino acids. Written as DNA, the CDR3 is TGTGCCAGCAGCACCCGGTATTCCTCCTACAATGAGCAGTTCTTC. Its translation: CASSTRYSSYNEQFF.

This clone was counted between two and nine times. The chain has TRBV3-1 (or the pseudogene TRBV3-2) and TRBJ1-1; 10 bases are a match to TRBD1. This CDR3 has 17 amino acids. After removal of 1 base from V and 4 bases from J, the junction contained 9 bases not matched to a gene. CDR1 LGHDT and CDR2 YNNKEL come from the germline V gene (reference sequence). The CDR3 bases are TGTGCCAGCAGCCAAGTCCTCCGGGACAGGGGACCCACTGAAGCTTTCTTT. This sequence encodes CASSQVLRDRGPTEAFF.

This clone occurred a few times. The chain couples TRBV19 to TRBJ1-5; D is possibly TRBD1 (6 bases). The CDR3 spans 14 residues. Per germline, CDR1 LNHDA and CDR2 SQIVND (reference sequence). V gave up 9 bases and J gave up 1 base, with 13 bases separating them. The DNA of the CDR3 is TGTGCCAGCCGTATAACAGGGAGCAATCAGCCCCAGCATTTT. Translating it yields CASRITGSNQPQHF.

This chain connects TRBV25-1 to TRBJ1-6, with 7 bases lining up with TRBD1. The V gene's germline CDR1 is MGHDK and CDR2 SYGVNS. Trimming took 6 bases from V and 5 from J; bases not matched to a gene: 4. This CDR3 has 14 amino acids. The CDR3 DNA follows: TGTGCCAGCAGCAGGGGGTTAGATAATTCACCCCTCCACTTT. This gives the protein CASSRGLDNSPLHF.

This CDR3 reads CASSLAEGASNQPQHF. CDR3 nucleotides: TGTGCCAGCAGCTTAGCAGAGGGGGCGAGCAATCAGCCCCAGCATTTT. V is TRBV11-2 and J is TRBJ1-5, with 7 bases lining up with TRBD1. CDR3 size: 16 residues. V lost 1 base and J lost 1; bases outside the gene matches: 4. The germline gives CDR1 SGHAT, CDR2 FQNNGV. The complete variable domain, with remaining parts taken from reference TRBV11-2 and TRBJ1-5, reads EAGVAQSPRYKIIEKRQSVAFWCNPISGHATLYWYQQILGQGPKLLIQFQNNGVVDDSQLPKDRFSAERLKGVDSTLKIQPAKLEDSAVYLCASSLAEGASNQPQHFGDGTRLSIL.

This clone was recorded once. V and J are TRBV21-1 and TRBJ1-1; the table assigns TRBD1, which was not confirmed against the DNA. TRBV21-1 constitutes a pseudogene. The CDR3 is 16 amino acids. The CDR3 is CASSTLKPGENTEAFF. CDR3 nucleotides: TGTGCCAGCAGCACCTTAAAGCCAGGCGAGAACACTGAAGCTTTCTTT.

This clone has more than one count but fewer than ten. The chain links TRBV6-5 to TRBJ1-2; 11 bases fit TRBD1. The CDR3 contains 15 residues. Losses at the gene ends were 7 bases for V and 6 bases for J; bases not matched to a gene: 10. Germline loops: CDR1 MNHEY, CDR2 SVGAGI. The CDR3 region is CASTFGQGALNGYTF. DNA for the CDR3: TGTGCCAGCACTTTTGGACAGGGGGCCTTAAATGGCTACACCTTC.

This sequence joins TRBV30 and TRBJ1-5; tentative D call: TRBD1 (6 bases). V gave up 3 bases and J gave up 1 base, with 13 bases separating them. This CDR3 region has 15 residues. Germline CDR1 GTSNPN, CDR2 SVGIG (reference sequence). The CDR3 DNA reads as TGTGCCTGGAGCGGACCAGGGGTGAGCAATCAGCCCCAGCATTTT. Residues: CAWSGPGVSNQPQHF. The whole variable domain, remainder taken from reference TRBV30 and TRBJ1-5, is SQTIHQWPATLVQPVGSPLSLECTVEGTSNPNLYWYRQAAGRGLQLLFYSVGIGQISSEVPQNLSASRPQDRQFILSSKKLLLSDSGFYLCAWSGPGVSNQPQHFGDGTRLSIL.

The rearrangement links TRBV3-1 (or the pseudogene TRBV3-2) to TRBJ2-5, with D unresolved. Deletions cut 4 bases from V and 5 bases from J, with 14 bases between. CDR1 LGHDT and CDR2 YNNKEL come from the germline V gene (reference sequence). The CDR3 sequence is 14 residues long. Here the CDR3 reads CASSLQRVAETQYF. DNA for the CDR3: TGTGCCAGCAGCCTCCAGCGAGTCGCGGAGACCCAGTACTTC.

CDR3 nucleotides: TGTGCCAGCAGCGCAGACAGGGACACTGAAGCTTTCTTT. This sequence encodes CASSADRDTEAFF. The chain employs TRBV11-1 and TRBJ1-1, with 7 bases aligning to TRBD1. J gave up 3 bases and V 5 bases, and 3 bases lay outside the gene matches. CDR1 and CDR2 from the germline V gene are SGHAT and FQDESV (reference sequence). CDR3 length: 13 residues.

This clone was seen only once. The rearrangement links TRBV18 to TRBJ1-2, with 9 bases matching TRBD1. CDR3 length: 16 amino acids. CDR1 and CDR2 (germline): KGHSH, LQKENI. Losses at the gene ends were 0 bases for V and 5 bases for J; bases not matched to a gene: 7. CDR3 DNA sequence: TGTGCCAGCTCACCACCCGGGACAGGGTCTCATTATGGCTACACCTTC. Its translation is CASSPPGTGSHYGYTF.